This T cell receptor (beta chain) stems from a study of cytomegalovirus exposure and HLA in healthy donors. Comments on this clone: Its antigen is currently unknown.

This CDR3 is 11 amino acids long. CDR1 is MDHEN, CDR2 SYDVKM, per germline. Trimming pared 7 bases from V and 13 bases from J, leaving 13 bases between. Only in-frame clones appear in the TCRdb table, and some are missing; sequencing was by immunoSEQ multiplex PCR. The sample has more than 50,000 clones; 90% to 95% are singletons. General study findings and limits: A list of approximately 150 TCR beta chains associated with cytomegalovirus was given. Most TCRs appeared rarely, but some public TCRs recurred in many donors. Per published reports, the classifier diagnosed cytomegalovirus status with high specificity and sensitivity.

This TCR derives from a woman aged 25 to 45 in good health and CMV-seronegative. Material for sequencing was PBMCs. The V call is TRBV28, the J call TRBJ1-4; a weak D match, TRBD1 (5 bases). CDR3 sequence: CASISRALLFF. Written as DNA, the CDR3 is TGTGCCAGCATCAGCAGGGCGCTACTGTTTTTT. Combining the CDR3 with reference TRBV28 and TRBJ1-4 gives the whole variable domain DVKVTQSSRYLVKRTGEKVFLECVQDMDHENMFWYRQDPGLGLRLIYFSYDVKMKEKGDIPEGYSVSREKKERFSLILESASTNQTSMYLCASISRALLFFGSGTQLSVL.